This T cell receptor beta chain was obtained from a study of identical twins. Study-level results: The same donors were not followed; conclusions instead depended on cross-sectional statistical analysis. There was an excess of low generation probability in the out-of-frame alpha sequences that twins shared.

This clonotype was picked up a small number of times. Its specificity is unknown. cDNA carried unique molecular identifiers, and a universal primer site was added by template switching. TCRdb reanalysed the 5' RACE reads using MiXCR and keeps one entry per CDR3 protein. The sample holds 650,000 to 750,000 distinct CDR3 sequences; over 20% are singletons and the top ten take 4% to 5.5%. These data were also filed under a second study, of T cells expressing NK-cell markers.

The TCR originated in a woman between 18 and 30 years old in good health. Input material: PBMCs.

CDR3 region: CSARIGAQNTEAFF. The CDR3 DNA reads TGCAGTGCACGGATCGGAGCTCAGAACACTGAAGCTTTCTTT. The chain uses TRBV20-1 and TRBJ1-1; D call uncertain. The V end lost 6 bases, the J end lost 1 base, and 15 bases lay between the germline ends. The CDR3 length is 14 residues. Germline V gene sequence: CDR1 DFQATT, CDR2 SNEGSKA (reference sequence).